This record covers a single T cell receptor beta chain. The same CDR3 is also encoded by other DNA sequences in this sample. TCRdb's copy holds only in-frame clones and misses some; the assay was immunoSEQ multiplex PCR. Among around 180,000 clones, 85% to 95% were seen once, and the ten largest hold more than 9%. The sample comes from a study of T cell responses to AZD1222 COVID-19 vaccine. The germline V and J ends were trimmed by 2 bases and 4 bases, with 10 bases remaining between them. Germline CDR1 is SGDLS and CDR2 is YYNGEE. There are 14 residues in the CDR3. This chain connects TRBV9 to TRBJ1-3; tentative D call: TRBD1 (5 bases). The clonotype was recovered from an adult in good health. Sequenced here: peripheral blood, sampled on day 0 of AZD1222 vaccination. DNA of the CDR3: TGTGCCAGCAGCGTCGGGACTCTGGGAAACACCATATATTTT. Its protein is CASSVGTLGNTIYF.